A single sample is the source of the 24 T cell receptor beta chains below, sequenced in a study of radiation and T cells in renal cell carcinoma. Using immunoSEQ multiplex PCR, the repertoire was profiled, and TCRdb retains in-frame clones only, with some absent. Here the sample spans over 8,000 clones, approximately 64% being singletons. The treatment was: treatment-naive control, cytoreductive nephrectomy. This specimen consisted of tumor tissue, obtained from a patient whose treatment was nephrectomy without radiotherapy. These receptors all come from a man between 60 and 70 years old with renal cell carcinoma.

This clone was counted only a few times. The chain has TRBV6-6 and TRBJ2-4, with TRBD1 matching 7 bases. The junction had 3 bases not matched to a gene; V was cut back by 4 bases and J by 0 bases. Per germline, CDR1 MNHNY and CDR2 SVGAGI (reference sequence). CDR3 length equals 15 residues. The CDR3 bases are TGTGCCAGCAGTTCGGGACAGCTAGCCAAAAACATTCAGTACTTC. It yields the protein CASSSGQLAKNIQYF.

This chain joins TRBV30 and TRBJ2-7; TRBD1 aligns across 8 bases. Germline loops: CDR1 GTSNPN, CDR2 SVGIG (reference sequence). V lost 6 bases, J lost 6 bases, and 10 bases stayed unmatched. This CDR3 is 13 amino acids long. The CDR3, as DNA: TGTGCCTGTACCCGAGACAGGGGAGGCGAGCAGTACTTC. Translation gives CACTRDRGGEQYF.

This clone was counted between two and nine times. The CDR3 DNA follows: TGTGCCAGCAGCTCATGGCAGAACCCTAACTATGGCTACACCTTC. The encoded protein is CASSSWQNPNYGYTF. The rearrangement joins TRBV5-6 to TRBJ1-2, with D unresolved. The CDR3 is made up of 15 amino acids. Trimming took off 3 bases at V and 0 bases at J, with 12 bases between the two ends. Germline values: CDR1 SGHDT, CDR2 YYEEEE. The full variable domain, rest sourced from reference TRBV5-6 and TRBJ1-2, is DAGVTQSPTHLIKTRGQQVTLRCSPKSGHDTVSWYQQALGQGPQFIFQYYEEEERQRGNFPDRFSGHQFPNYSSELNVNALLLGDSALYLCASSSWQNPNYGYTFGSGTRLTVV.

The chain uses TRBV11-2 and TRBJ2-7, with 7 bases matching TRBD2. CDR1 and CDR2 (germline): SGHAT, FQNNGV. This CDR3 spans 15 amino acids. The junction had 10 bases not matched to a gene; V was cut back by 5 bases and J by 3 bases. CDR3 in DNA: TGTGCCAGCAGCCCCTCCCTCGGGGGGTACTACGAGCAGTACTTC. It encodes CASSPSLGGYYEQYF.

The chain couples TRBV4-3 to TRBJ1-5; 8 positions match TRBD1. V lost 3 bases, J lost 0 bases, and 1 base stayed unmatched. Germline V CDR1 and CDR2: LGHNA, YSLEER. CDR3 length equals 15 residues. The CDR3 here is CASSHDRGSNQPQHF. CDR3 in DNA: TGCGCCAGCAGCCATGACAGGGGTAGCAATCAGCCCCAGCATTTT.

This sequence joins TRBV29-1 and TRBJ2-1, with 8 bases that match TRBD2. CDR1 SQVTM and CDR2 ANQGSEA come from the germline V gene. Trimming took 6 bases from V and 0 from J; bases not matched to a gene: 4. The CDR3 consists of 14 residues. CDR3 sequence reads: CSVTGTSSYNEQFF. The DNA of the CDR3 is TGCAGCGTGACCGGGACTAGCTCCTACAATGAGCAGTTCTTC.

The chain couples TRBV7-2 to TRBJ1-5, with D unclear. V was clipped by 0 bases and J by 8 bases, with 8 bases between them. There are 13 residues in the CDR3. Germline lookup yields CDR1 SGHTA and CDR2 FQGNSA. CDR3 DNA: TGTGCCAGCAGCTTAGCCGATAGCAAGCCCCAGCATTTT. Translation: CASSLADSKPQHF.

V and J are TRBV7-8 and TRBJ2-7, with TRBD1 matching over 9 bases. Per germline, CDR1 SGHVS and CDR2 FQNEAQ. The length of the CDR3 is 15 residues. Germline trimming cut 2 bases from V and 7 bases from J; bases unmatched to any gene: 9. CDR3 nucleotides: TGTGCCAGCAGCTTACAGATACAGGGGGCGGGGGAGCAGTACTTC. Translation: CASSLQIQGAGEQYF.

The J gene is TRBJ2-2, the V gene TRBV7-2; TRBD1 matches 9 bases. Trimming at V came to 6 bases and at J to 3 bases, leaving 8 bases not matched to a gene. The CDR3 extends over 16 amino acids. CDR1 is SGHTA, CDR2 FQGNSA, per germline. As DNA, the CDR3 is TGTGCCAGCAGTATTGGGACAGGGAGGTACACCGGGGAGCTGTTTTTT. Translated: CASSIGTGRYTGELFF.

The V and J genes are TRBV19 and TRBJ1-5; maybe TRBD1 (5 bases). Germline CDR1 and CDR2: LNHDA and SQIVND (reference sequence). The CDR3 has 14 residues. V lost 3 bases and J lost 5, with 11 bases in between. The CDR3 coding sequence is TGTGCCAGTAGTATCGGGGCAGATTATCAGCCCCAGCATTTT. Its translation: CASSIGADYQPQHF.

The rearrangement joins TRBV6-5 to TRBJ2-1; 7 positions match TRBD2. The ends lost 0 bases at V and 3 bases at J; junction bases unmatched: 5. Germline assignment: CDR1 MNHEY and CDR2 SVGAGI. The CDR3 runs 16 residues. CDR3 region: CASSYSSGVLYNEQFF. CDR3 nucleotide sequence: TGTGCCAGCAGTTACTCGAGCGGGGTCCTCTACAATGAGCAGTTCTTC.

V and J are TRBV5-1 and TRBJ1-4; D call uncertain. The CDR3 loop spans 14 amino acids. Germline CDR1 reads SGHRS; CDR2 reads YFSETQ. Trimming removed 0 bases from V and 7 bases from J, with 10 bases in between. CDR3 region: CASSLGGVGEKLFF. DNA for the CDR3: TGCGCCAGCAGCTTGGGAGGCGTCGGTGAAAAACTGTTTTTT.

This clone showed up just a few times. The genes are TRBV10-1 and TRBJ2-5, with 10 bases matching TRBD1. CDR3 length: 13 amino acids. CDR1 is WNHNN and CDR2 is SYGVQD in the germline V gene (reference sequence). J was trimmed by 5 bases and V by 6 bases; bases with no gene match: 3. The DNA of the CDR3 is TGCGCCAGCAGCTCGGGACAGGGGGAGACCCAGTACTTC. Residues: CASSSGQGETQYF.

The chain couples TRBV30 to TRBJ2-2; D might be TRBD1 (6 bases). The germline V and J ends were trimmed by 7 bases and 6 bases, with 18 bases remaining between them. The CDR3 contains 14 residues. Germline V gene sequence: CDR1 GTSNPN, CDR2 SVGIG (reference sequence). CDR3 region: CALYRHRVAGELFF. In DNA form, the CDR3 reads TGTGCCTTATACAGGCACAGGGTGGCCGGGGAGCTGTTTTTT. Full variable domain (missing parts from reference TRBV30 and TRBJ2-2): SQTIHQWPATLVQPVGSPLSLECTVEGTSNPNLYWYRQAAGRGLQLLFYSVGIGQISSEVPQNLSASRPQDRQFILSSKKLLLSDSGFYLCALYRHRVAGELFFGEGSRLTVL.

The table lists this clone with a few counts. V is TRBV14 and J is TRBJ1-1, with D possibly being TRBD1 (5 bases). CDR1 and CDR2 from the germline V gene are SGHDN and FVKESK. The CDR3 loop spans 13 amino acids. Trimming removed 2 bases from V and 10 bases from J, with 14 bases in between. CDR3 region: CASSQKGRVGAFF. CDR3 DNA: TGTGCCAGCAGCCAAAAGGGGAGAGTCGGAGCTTTCTTT.

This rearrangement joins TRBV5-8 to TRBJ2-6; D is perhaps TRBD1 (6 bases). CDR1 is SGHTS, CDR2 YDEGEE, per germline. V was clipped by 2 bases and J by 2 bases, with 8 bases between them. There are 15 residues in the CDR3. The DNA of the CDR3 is TGTGCCAGCAGCTTAGACAGGACTGGGGCCAACGTCCTGACTTTC. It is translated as CASSLDRTGANVLTF.

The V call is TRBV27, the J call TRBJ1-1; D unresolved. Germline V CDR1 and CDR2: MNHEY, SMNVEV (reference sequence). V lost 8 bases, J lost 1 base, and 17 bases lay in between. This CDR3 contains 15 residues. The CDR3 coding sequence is TGTGCCAGCCTCCCTCTTTTCCAGAAGAACACTGAAGCTTTCTTT. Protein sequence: CASLPLFQKNTEAFF.

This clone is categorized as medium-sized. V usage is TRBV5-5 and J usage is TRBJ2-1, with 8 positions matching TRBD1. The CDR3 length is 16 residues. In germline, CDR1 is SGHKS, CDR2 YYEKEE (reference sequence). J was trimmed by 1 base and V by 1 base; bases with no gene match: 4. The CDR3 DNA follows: TGTGCCAGCAGCTTGCAGGGGGCAGGGTCCTACAATGAGCAGTTCTTC. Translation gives CASSLQGAGSYNEQFF.

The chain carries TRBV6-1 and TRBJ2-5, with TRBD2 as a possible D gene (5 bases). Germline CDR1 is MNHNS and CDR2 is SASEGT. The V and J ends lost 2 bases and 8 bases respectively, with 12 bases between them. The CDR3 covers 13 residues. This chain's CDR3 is CASSESGTPTQYF. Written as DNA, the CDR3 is TGTGCCAGCAGTGAATCGGGAACGCCTACCCAGTACTTC.

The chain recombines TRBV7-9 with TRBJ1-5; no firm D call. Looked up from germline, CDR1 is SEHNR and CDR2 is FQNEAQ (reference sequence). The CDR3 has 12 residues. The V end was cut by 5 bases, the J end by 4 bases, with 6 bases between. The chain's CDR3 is CASSLDNQPQHF. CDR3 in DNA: TGTGCCAGCAGCCTGGATAATCAGCCCCAGCATTTT.

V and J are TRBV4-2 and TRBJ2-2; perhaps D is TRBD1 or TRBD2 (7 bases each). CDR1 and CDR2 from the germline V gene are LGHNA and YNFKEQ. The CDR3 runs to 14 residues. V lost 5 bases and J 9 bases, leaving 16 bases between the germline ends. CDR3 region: CASSAQGRDRELFF. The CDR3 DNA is TGTGCCAGCAGCGCACAGGGGAGGGACCGGGAGCTGTTTTTT.

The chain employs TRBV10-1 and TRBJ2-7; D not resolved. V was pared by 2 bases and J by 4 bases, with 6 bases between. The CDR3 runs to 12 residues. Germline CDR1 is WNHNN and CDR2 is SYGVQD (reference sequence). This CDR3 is CASSENGYEQYF. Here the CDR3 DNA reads TGCGCCAGCAGTGAGAACGGATACGAGCAGTACTTC.

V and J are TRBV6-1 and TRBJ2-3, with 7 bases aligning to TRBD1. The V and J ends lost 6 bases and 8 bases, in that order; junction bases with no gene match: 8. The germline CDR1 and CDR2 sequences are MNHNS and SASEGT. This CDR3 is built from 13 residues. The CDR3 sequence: CASRQPGQPTQYF. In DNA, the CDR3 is TGTGCCAGCAGGCAGCCGGGACAGCCTACGCAGTATTTT.

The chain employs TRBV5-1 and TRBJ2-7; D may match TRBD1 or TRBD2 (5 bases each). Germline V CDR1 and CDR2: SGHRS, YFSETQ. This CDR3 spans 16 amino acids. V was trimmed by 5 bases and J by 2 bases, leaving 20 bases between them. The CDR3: CASSMDGAGQTYEQYF. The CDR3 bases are TGCGCCAGCAGTATGGACGGGGCAGGGCAAACCTACGAGCAGTACTTC.